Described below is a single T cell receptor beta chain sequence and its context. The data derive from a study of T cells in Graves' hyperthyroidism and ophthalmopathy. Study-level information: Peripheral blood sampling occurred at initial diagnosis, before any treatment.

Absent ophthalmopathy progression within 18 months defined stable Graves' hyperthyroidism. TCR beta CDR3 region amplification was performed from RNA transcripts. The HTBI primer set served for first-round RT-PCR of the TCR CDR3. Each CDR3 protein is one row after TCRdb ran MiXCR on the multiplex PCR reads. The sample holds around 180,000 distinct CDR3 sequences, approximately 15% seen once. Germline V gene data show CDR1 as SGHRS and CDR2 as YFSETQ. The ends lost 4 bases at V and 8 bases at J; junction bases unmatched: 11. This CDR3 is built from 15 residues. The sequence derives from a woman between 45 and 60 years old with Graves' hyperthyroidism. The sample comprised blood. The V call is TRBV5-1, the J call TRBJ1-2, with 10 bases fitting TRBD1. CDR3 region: CASSPPDRGRLGYTF. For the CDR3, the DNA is TGCGCCAGCAGCCCGCCCGACAGGGGGCGATTAGGCTACACCTTC.